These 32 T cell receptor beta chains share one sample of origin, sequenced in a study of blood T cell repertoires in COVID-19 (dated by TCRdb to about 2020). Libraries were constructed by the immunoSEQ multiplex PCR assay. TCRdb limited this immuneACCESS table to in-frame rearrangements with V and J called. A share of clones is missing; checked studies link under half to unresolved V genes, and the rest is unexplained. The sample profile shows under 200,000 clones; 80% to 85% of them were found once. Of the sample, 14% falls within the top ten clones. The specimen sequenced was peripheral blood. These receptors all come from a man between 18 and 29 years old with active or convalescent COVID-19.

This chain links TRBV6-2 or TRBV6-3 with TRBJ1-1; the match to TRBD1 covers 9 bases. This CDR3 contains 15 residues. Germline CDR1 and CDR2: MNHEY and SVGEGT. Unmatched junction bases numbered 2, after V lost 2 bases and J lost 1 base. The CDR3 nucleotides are TGTGCCAGCAGTTACCCGGACAGGGGGAACACTGAAGCTTTCTTT. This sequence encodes CASSYPDRGNTEAFF.

The CDR3 DNA sequence: TGTGCCAGCAGTCTAGAACTAGCGGGATCAATTGATGAGCAGTTCTTC. It codes for CASSLELAGSIDEQFF. This chain joins TRBV6-4 and TRBJ2-1, with 10 bases identical to TRBD2. Germline V CDR1 and CDR2: MRHNA, SNTAGT. Trimming cost V 5 bases and J 8 bases; bases outside gene matches: 12. The CDR3 sequence is 16 residues long.

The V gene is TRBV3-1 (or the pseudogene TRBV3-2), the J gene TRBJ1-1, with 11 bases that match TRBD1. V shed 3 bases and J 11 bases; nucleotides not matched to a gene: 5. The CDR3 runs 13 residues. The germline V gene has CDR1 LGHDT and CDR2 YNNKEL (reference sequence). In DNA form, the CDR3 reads TGTGCCAGCAGCCAGGGACAGGGGGGCAGGGCTTTCTTT. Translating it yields CASSQGQGGRAFF.

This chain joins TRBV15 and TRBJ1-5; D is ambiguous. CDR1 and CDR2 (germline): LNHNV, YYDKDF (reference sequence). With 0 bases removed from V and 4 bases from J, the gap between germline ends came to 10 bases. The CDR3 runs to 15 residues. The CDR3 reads CATSREFSENQPQHF. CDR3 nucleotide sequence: TGTGCCACCAGCAGAGAATTTAGTGAGAATCAGCCCCAGCATTTT.

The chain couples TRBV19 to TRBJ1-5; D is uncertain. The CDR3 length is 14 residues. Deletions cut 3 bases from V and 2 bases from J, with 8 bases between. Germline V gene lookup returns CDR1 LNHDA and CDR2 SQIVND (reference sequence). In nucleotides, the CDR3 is TGTGCCAGTAGTATGGGCACAGGCAATCAGCCCCAGCATTTT. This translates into CASSMGTGNQPQHF.

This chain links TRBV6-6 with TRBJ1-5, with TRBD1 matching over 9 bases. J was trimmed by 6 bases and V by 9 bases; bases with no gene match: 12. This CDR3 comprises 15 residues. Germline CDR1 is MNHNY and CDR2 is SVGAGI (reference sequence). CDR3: CASTPGTGFIQPQHF. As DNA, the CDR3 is TGTGCCAGTACCCCCGGGACAGGGTTTATTCAGCCCCAGCATTTT.

This CDR3 reads CASSPERGLAGRNNEQFF. The CDR3 DNA reads TGTGCCAGCAGCCCGGAACGGGGCCTAGCGGGTCGTAACAATGAGCAGTTCTTC. V and J are TRBV3-1 (or the pseudogene TRBV3-2) and TRBJ2-1; 8 bases are a match to TRBD2. CDR1 is LGHDT and CDR2 is YNNKEL in the germline V gene (reference sequence). Losses at the gene ends were 4 bases for V and 5 bases for J; bases not matched to a gene: 16. This CDR3 contains 18 residues.

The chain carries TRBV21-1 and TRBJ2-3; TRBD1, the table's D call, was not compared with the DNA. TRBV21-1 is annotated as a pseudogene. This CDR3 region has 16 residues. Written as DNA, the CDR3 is TGTGCCAGCAGCACAGGGGACAGCGAAATAACAGATACGCAGTATTTT. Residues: CASSTGDSEITDTQYF.

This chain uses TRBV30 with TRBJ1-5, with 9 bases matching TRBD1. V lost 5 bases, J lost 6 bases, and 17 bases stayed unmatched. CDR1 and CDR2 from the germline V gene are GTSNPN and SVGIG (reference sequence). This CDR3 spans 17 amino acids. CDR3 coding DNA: TGTGCCTGGGAATCCGGGACAGGGATTGTGAGTGGTCAGCCCCAGCATTTT. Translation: CAWESGTGIVSGQPQHF.

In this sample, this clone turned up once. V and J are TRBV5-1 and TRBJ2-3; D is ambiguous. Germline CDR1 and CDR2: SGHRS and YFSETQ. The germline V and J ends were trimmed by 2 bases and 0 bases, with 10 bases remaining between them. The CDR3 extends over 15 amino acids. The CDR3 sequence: CASSLEYSSTDTQYF. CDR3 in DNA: TGCGCCAGCAGCTTAGAGTACTCTAGCACAGATACGCAGTATTTT.

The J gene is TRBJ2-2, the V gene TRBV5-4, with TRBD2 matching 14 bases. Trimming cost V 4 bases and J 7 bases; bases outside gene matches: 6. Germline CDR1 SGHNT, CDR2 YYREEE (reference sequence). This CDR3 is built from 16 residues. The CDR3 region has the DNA TGTGCCAGCAGCCAGGGGACTAGCGGGAGCGTCGGGGAGCTGTTTTTT. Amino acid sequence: CASSQGTSGSVGELFF.

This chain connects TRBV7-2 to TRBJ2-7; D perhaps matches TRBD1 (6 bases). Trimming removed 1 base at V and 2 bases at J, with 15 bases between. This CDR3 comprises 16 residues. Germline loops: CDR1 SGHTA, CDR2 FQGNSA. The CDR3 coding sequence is TGTGCCAGCAGCTTAGGGAGGTCAGGGGATCCCTACGAGCAGTACTTC. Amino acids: CASSLGRSGDPYEQYF.

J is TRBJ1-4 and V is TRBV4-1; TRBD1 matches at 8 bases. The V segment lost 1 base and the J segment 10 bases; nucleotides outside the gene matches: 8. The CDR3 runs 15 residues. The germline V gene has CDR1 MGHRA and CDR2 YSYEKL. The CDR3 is CASSQVSGGARKLFF. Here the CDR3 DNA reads TGCGCCAGCAGCCAAGTGTCAGGGGGCGCGCGAAAACTGTTTTTT.

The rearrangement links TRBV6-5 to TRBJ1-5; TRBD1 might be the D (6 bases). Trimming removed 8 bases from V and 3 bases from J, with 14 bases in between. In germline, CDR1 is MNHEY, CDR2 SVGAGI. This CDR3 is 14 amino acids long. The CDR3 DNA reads TGTGCCAGCTCTACAGGGTTCGACAATCAGCCCCAGCATTTT. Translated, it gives CASSTGFDNQPQHF.

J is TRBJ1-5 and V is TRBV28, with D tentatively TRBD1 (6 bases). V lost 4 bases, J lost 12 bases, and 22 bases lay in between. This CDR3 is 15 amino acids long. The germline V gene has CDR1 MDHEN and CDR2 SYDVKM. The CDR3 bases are TGTGCCAGCAGTTCCGCAGGGTTATCGGACAGAGACCAGCATTTT. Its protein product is CASSSAGLSDRDQHF.

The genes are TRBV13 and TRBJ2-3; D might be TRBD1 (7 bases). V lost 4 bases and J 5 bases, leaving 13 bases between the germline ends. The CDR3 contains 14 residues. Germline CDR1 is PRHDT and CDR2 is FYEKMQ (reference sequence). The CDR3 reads CASSSQGGRDTQYF. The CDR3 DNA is TGTGCCAGCAGCTCCCAGGGGGGCCGAGATACGCAGTATTTT.

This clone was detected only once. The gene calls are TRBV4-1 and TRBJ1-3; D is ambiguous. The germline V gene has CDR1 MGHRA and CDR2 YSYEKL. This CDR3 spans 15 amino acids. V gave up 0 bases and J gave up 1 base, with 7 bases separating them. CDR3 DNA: TGCGCCAGCAGCCAAGAAGGAGGGTCTGGAAACACCATATATTTT. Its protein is CASSQEGGSGNTIYF.

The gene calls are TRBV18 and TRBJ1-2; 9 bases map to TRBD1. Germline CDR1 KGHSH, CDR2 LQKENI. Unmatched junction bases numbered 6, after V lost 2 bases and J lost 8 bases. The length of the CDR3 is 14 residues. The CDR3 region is CASSPEQGAEGYTF. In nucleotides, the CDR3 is TGTGCCAGCTCACCAGAACAGGGGGCGGAAGGCTACACCTTC.

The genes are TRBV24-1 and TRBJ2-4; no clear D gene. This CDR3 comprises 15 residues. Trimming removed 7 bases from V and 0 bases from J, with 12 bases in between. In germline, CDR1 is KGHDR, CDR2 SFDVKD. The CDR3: CATRRDTIAKNIQYF. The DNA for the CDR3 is TGTGCCACCAGGAGAGACACCATAGCCAAAAACATTCAGTACTTC.

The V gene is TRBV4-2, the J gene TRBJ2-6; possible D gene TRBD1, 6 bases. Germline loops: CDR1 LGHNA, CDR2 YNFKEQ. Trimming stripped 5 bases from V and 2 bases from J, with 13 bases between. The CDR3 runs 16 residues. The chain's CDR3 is CASSFGRTAGANVLTF. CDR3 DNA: TGTGCCAGCAGCTTTGGACGGACAGCTGGGGCCAACGTCCTGACTTTC.

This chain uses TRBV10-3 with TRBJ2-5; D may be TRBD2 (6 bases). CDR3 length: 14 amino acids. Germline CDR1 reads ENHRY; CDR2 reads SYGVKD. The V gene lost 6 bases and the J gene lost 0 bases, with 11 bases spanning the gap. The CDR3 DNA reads TGTGCCATCAGCTCGGGACTTTACCAAGAGACCCAGTACTTC. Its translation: CAISSGLYQETQYF.

DNA of the CDR3: TGTGCCAGTGGACCGACAGGGCAGTTCGACGAGCAGTACTTC. It yields the protein CASGPTGQFDEQYF. The chain is built from TRBV19 and TRBJ2-7; 7 bases are shared with TRBD1. This CDR3 is built from 14 residues. Germline trimming cut 8 bases from V and 5 bases from J; bases unmatched to any gene: 12. CDR1 is LNHDA, CDR2 SQIVND, per germline (reference sequence). The full variable domain, in which reference TRBV19 and TRBJ2-7 provide the parts outside the CDR3, is DGGITQSPKYLFRKEGQNVTLSCEQNLNHDAMYWYRQDPGQGLRLIYYSQIVNDFQKGDIAEGYSVSREKKESFPLTVTSAQKNPTAFYLCASGPTGQFDEQYFGPGTRLTVT.

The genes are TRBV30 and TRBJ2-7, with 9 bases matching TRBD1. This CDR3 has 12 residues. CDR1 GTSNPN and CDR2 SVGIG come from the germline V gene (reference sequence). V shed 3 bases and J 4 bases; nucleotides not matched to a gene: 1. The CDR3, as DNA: TGTGCCTGGAGCGGGACAGGGTACGAGCAGTACTTC. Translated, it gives CAWSGTGYEQYF.

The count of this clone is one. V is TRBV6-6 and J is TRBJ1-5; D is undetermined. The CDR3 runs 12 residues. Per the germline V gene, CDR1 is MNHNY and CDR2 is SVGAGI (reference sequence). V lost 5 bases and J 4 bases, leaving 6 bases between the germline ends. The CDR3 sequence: CASSRTNQPQHF. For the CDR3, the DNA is TGTGCCAGCAGTAGGACTAATCAGCCCCAGCATTTT.

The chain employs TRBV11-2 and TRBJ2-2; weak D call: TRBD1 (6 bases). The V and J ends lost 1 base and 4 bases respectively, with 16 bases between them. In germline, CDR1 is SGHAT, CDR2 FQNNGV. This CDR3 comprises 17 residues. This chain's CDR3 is CASSLGAGTQTTGELFF. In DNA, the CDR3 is TGTGCCAGCAGCTTAGGAGCCGGGACACAGACCACCGGGGAGCTGTTTTTT.

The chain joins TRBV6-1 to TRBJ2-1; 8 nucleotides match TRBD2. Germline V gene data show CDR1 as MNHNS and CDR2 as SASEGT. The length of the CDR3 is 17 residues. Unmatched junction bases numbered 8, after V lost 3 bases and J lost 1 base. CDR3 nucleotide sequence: TGTGCCAGCAGTGATCCCACTAGCGGCGCATCCTACAATGAGCAGTTCTTC. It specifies CASSDPTSGASYNEQFF.

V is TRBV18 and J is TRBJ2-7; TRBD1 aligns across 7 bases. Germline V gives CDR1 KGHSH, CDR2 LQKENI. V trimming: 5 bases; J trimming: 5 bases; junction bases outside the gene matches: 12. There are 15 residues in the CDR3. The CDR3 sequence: CASSATTGTVDEQYF. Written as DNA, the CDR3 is TGTGCCAGCTCAGCGACTACCGGGACAGTGGACGAGCAGTACTTC.

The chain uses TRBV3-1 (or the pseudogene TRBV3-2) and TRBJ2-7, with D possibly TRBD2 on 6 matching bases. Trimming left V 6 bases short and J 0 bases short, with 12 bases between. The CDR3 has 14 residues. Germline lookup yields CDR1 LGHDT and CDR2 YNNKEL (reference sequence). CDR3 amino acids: CASSLLATSYEQYF. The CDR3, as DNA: TGTGCCAGCAGTCTTCTAGCGACCTCCTACGAGCAGTACTTC.

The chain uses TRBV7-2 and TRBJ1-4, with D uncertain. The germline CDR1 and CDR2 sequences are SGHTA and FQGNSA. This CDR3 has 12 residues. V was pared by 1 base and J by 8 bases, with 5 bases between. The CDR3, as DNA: TGTGCCAGCAGCTTAGTCGGGGAAAAACTGTTTTTT. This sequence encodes CASSLVGEKLFF.

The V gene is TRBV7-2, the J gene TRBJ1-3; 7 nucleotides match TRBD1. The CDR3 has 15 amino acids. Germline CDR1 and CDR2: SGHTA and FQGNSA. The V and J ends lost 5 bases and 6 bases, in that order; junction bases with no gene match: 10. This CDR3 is CASSPTTGEVNTIYF. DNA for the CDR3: TGTGCCAGCAGCCCAACAACAGGGGAGGTAAACACCATATATTTT.

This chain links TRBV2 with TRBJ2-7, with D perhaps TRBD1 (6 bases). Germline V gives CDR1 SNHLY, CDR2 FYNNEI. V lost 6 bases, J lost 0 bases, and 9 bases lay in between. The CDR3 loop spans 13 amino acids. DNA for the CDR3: TGTGCCAGCAGCGAGACAGGCTCCTACGAGCAGTACTTC. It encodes CASSETGSYEQYF.

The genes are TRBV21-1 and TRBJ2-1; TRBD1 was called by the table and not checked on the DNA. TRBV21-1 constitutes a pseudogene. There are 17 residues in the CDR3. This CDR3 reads CASSKEDRERAYNEQFF. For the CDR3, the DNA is TGTGCCAGCAGCAAAGAAGACAGGGAGAGAGCCTACAATGAGCAGTTCTTC.